This T cell receptor (beta chain) was recorded in a study of cytotoxic CD8 clonotypes in ibrutinib-treated CLL. Whole-study findings and limits: Public clonotypes, rarely seen, contracted or held steady on treatment.

Clones were sequenced by immunoSEQ multiplex PCR, and TCRdb holds only the in-frame ones, with some missing. The sample has 150,000 to 200,000 clones, roughly 88% seen once. There are 13 residues in the CDR3. From germline, CDR1 is MNHNS and CDR2 SASEGT. The ends were cut back, 6 bases at V and 0 bases at J, with 8 bases in the middle. About this clone: Its cognate antigen is unknown.

The chain has TRBV6-1 and TRBJ1-1; D unresolved. The sequence was obtained from a human donor with chronic lymphocytic leukemia. Sequenced here: PBMCs, sampled at disease progression, from a patient treated with ibrutinib. The CDR3 DNA sequence: TGTGCCAGCAGAGAGGCCCTGAACACTGAAGCTTTCTTT. The encoded protein is CASREALNTEAFF.